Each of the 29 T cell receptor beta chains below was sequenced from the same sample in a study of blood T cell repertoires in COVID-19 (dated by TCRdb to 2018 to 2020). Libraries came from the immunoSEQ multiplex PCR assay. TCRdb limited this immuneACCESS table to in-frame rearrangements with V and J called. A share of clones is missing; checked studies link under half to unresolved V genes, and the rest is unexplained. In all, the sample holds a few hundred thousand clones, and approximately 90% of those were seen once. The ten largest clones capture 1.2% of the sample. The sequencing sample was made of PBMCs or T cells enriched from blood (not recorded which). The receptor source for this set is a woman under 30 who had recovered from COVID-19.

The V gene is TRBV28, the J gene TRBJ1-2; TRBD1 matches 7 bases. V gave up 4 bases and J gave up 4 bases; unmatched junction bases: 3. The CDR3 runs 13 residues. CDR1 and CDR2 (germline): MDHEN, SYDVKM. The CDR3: CASSSGTVYGYTF. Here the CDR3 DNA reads TGTGCCAGCAGTTCTGGGACAGTCTATGGCTACACCTTC.

DNA of the CDR3: TGCGCCAGCAGCCTCGGACAGAGTCCACCCGTCTCCTACGAGCAGTACTTC. Translation: CASSLGQSPPVSYEQYF. J is TRBJ2-7 and V is TRBV5-1, with D maybe TRBD1 (6 bases). Germline V CDR1 and CDR2: SGHRS, YFSETQ. This CDR3 has 17 residues. Trimming shortened V by 4 bases and J by 0 bases, and 20 bases separated the two germline ends.

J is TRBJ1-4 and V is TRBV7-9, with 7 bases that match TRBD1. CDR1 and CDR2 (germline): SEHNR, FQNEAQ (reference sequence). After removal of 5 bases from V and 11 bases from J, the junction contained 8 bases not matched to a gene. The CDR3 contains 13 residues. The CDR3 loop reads CASSLDRVRKLFF. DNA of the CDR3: TGTGCCAGCAGCCTCGACAGGGTTCGGAAACTGTTTTTT.

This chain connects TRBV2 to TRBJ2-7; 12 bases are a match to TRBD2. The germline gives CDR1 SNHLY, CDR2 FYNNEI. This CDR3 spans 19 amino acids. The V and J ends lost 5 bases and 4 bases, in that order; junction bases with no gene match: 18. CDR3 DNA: TGTGCCAGCAGTCCACTTTGGTGGGAGACTAGCGGGGGACGGTACGAGCAGTACTTC. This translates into CASSPLWWETSGGRYEQYF.

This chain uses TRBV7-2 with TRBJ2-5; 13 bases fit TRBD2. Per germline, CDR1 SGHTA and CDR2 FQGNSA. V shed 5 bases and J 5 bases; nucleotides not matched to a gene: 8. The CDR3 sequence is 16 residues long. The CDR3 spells CASSVTSGGAGETQYF. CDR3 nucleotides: TGTGCCAGCAGCGTCACTAGCGGGGGGGCCGGGGAGACCCAGTACTTC.

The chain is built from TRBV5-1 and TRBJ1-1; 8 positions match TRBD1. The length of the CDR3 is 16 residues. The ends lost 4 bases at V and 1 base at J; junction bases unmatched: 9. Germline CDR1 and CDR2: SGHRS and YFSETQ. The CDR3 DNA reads TGCGCCAGCAGCCCTATGGGACAGGATACGAACACTGAAGCTTTCTTT. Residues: CASSPMGQDTNTEAFF. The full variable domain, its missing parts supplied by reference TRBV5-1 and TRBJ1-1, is KAGVTQTPRYLIKTRGQQVTLSCSPISGHRSVSWYQQTPGQGLQFLFEYFSETQRNKGNFPGRFSGRQFSNSRSEMNVSTLELGDSALYLCASSPMGQDTNTEAFFGQGTRLTVV.

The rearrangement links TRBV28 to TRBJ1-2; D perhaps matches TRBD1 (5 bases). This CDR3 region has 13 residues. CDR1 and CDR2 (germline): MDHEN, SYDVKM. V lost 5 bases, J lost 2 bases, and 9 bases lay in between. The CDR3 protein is CASSRGNNYGYTF. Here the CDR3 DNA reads TGTGCCAGCAGTAGGGGAAACAACTATGGCTACACCTTC.

The CDR3 sequence is CASSSNRGNQPQHF. DNA for the CDR3: TGTGCCAGCAGTTCGAACAGGGGCAATCAGCCCCAGCATTTT. The chain joins TRBV6-5 to TRBJ1-5, with TRBD1 as a possible D gene (6 bases). The CDR3 loop spans 14 amino acids. V gave up 4 bases and J gave up 2 bases, with 9 bases separating them. Germline V gene data show CDR1 as MNHEY and CDR2 as SVGAGI.

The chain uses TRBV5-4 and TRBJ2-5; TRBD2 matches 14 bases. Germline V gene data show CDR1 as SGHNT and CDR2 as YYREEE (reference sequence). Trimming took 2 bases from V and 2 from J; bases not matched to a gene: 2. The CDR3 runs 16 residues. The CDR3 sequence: CASSFGTSGGQETQYF. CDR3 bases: TGTGCCAGCAGCTTCGGGACTAGCGGGGGACAAGAGACCCAGTACTTC.

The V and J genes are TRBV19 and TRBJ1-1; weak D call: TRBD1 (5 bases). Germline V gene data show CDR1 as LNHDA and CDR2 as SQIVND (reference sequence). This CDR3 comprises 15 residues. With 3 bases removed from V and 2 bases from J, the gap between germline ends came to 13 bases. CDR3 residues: CASSILPQGNTEAFF. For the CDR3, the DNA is TGTGCCAGTAGTATTCTCCCCCAGGGTAACACTGAAGCTTTCTTT.

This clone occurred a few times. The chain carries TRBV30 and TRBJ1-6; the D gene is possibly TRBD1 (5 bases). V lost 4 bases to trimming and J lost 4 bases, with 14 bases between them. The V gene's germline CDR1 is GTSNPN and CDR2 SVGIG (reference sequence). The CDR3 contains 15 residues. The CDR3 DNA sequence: TGTGCCTGGACTAGCCCCGGGACTTATAATTCACCCCTCCACTTT. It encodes CAWTSPGTYNSPLHF. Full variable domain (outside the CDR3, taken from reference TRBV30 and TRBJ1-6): SQTIHQWPATLVQPVGSPLSLECTVEGTSNPNLYWYRQAAGRGLQLLFYSVGIGQISSEVPQNLSASRPQDRQFILSSKKLLLSDSGFYLCAWTSPGTYNSPLHFGNGTRLTVT.

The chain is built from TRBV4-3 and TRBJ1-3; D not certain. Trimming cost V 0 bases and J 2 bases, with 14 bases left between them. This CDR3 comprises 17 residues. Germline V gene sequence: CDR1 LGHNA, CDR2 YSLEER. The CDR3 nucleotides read TGCGCCAGCAGCCAAGATTCGTTATCGAGGGCTGGAAACACCATATATTTT. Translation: CASSQDSLSRAGNTIYF.

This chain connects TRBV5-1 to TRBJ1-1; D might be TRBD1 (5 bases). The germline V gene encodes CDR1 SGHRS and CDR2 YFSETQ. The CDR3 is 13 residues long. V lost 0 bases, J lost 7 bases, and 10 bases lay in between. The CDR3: CASSLEGENEAFF. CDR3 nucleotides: TGCGCCAGCAGCTTGGAAGGGGAAAATGAAGCTTTCTTT.

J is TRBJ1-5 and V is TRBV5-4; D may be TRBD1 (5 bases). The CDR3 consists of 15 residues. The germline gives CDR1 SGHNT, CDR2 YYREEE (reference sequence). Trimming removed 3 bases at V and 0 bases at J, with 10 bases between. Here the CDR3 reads CASSSTGDSNQPQHF. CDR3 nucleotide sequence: TGTGCCAGCAGCTCCACAGGTGATAGCAATCAGCCCCAGCATTTT.

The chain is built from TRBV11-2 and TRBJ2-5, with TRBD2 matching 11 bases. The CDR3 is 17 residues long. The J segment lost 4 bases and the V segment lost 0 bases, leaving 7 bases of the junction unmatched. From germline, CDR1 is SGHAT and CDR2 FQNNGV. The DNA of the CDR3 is TGTGCCAGCAGCTTAGACCCTAGCGGGGGGCGGGGAGAGACCCAGTACTTC. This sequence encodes CASSLDPSGGRGETQYF.

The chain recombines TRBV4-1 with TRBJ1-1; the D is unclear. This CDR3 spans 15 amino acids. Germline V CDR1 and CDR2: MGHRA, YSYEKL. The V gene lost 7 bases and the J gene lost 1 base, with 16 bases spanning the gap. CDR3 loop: CASIRTEVGNTEAFF. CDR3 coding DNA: TGCGCCAGCATCCGTACGGAGGTTGGGAACACTGAAGCTTTCTTT.

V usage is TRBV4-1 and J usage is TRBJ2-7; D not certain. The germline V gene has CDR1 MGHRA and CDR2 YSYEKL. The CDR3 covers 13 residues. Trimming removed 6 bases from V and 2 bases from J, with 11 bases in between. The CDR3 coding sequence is TGCGCCAGCAGTGGTCCGAGGACCTACGAGCAGTACTTC. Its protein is CASSGPRTYEQYF.

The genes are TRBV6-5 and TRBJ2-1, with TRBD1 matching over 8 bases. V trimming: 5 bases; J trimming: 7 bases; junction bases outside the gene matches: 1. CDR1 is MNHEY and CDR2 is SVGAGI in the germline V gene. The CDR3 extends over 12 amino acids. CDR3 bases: TGTGCCAGCAGTCAGGGGGCAAATGAGCAGTTCTTC. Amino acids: CASSQGANEQFF.

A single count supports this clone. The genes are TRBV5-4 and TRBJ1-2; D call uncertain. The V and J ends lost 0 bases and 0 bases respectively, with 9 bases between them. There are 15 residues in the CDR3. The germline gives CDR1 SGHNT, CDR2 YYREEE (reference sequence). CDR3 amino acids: CASSLGGLANYGYTF. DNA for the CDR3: TGTGCCAGCAGCTTGGGTGGACTAGCTAACTATGGCTACACCTTC.

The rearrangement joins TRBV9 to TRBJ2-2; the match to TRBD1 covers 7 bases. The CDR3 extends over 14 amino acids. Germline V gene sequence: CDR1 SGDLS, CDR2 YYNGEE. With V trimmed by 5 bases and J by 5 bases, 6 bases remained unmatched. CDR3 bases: TGTGCCAGCAGTCCGACAGGGAGTACCGGGGAGCTGTTTTTT. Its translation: CASSPTGSTGELFF.

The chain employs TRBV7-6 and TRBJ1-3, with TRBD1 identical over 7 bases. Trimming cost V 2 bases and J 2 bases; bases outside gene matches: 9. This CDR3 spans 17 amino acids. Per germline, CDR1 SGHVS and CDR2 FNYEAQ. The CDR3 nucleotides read TGTGCCAGCAGCTTATTAAGTACGACAGGGCCTGGAAACACCATATATTTT. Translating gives CASSLLSTTGPGNTIYF.

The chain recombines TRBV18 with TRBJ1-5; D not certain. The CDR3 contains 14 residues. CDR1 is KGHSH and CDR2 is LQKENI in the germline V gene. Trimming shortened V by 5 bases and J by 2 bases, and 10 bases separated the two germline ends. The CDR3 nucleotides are TGTGCCAGCTCAGGGCAGTCCGGCAATCAGCCCCAGCATTTT. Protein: CASSGQSGNQPQHF.

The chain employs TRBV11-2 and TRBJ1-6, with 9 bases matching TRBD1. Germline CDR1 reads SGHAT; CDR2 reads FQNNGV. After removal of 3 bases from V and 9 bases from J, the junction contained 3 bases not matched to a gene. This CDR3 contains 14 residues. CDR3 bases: TGTGCCAGCAGCTTTGAGGACAGGGGTTCACCCCTCCACTTT. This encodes CASSFEDRGSPLHF.

Here the CDR3 reads CASRTGLLRDGYTF. DNA for the CDR3: TGTGCCAGCAGGACAGGGCTTCTAAGGGATGGCTACACCTTC. V and J are TRBV2 and TRBJ1-2; 7 bases are shared with TRBD1. CDR1 is SNHLY and CDR2 is FYNNEI in the germline V gene. Trimming removed 6 bases from V and 6 bases from J; junction bases left unmatched: 10. This CDR3 has 14 amino acids.

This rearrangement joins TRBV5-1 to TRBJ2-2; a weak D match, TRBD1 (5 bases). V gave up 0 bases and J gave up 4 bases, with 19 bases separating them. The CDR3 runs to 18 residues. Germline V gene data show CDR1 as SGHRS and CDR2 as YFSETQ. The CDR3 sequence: CASSLVARQSSSTGELFF. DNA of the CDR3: TGCGCCAGCAGCTTGGTGGCCCGACAGTCTTCGAGCACCGGGGAGCTGTTTTTT.

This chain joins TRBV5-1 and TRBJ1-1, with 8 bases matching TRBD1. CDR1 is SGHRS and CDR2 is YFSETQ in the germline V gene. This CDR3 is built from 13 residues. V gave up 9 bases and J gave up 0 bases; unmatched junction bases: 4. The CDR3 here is CATSTGVNTEAFF. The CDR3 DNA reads TGCGCCACTTCGACAGGGGTGAACACTGAAGCTTTCTTT. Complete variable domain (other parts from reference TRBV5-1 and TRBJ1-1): KAGVTQTPRYLIKTRGQQVTLSCSPISGHRSVSWYQQTPGQGLQFLFEYFSETQRNKGNFPGRFSGRQFSNSRSEMNVSTLELGDSALYLCATSTGVNTEAFFGQGTRLTVV.

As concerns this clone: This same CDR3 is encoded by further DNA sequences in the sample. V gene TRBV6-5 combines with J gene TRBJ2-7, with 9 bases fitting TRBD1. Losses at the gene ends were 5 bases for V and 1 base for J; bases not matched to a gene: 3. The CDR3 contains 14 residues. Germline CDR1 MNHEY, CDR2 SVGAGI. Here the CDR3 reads CASSPGQGSYEQYF. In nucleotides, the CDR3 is TGTGCCAGCAGTCCGGGACAGGGATCCTACGAGCAGTACTTC.

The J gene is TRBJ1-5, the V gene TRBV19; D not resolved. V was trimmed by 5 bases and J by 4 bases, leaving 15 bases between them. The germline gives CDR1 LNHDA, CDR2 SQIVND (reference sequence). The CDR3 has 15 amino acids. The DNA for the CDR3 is TGTGCCAGTAGTCCCTTCATAGCAACAAATCAGCCCCAGCATTTT. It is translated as CASSPFIATNQPQHF.

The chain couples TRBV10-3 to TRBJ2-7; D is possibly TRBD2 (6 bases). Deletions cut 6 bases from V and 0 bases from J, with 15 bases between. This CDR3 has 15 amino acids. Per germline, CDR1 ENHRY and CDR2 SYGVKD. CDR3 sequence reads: CAIRLVAGSSYEQYF. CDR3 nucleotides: TGTGCCATCAGGTTGGTAGCCGGGAGCTCCTACGAGCAGTACTTC.